What follows are 27 T cell receptor beta chains derived from one specimen sequenced in a study of T cells after yellow fever vaccination. MiXCR was run by TCRdb on the 5' RACE reads, yielding one entry per CDR3 protein. The repertoire holds 400,000 or so distinct CDR3 sequences, with 6.2% as singletons. This specimen was PBMCs, taken 5 days after the yellow fever booster vaccination. The receptors here all came from a young man who received the YFV17D yellow fever vaccine.

This clonotype has ten or more counts. The V gene is TRBV21-1, the J gene TRBJ2-1; the listed D gene, TRBD2, was not tested against the DNA. TRBV21-1 is a pseudogene segment. The CDR3 runs to 13 residues. CDR3 coding DNA: TGTGCCAGCTCCAGTGCCGGGACGGTTGAGCAGTTCTTC. Its protein is CASSSAGTVEQFF.

The chain employs TRBV12-5 and TRBJ2-5; D may be TRBD1 (6 bases). CDR1 and CDR2 (germline): LGHNT, FRNRAP. Trimming shortened V by 6 bases and J by 0 bases, and 8 bases separated the two germline ends. CDR3 size: 13 residues. As DNA, the CDR3 is TGTGCTAGTGGGGGGACAAACCAAGAGACCCAGTACTTC. Its translation: CASGGTNQETQYF. The variable domain in full, completed from reference TRBV12-5 and TRBJ2-5, reads DARVTQTPRHKVTEMGQEVTMRCQPILGHNTVFWYRQTMMQGLELLAYFRNRAPLDDSGMPKDRFSAEMPDATLATLKIQPSEPRDSAVYFCASGGTNQETQYFGPGTRLLVL.

This clonotype was detected only a few times. The chain couples TRBV4-3 to TRBJ2-1, with 7 bases matching TRBD2. Trimming removed 0 bases from V and 6 bases from J; junction bases left unmatched: 5. The CDR3 consists of 15 residues. In germline, CDR1 is LGHNA, CDR2 YSLEER. The CDR3 reads CASSQEVLASNEQFF. The CDR3 nucleotides read TGCGCCAGCAGCCAAGAGGTACTAGCGAGCAATGAGCAGTTCTTC.

This clonotype was detected only a few times. The gene calls are TRBV6-5 and TRBJ2-7, with 8 bases fitting TRBD1. J gave up 3 bases and V 2 bases, and 9 bases lay outside the gene matches. The CDR3 is 16 amino acids. Per the germline V gene, CDR1 is MNHEY and CDR2 is SVGAGI. DNA for the CDR3: TGTGCCAGCAGTTACCGGGGCAGGGGGCGCGTCTACGAGCAGTACTTC. This codes for CASSYRGRGRVYEQYF.

This chain joins TRBV7-2 and TRBJ2-5, with 8 bases fitting TRBD1. The CDR3 loop spans 14 amino acids. Per germline, CDR1 SGHTA and CDR2 FQGNSA. Trimming removed 4 bases from V and 7 bases from J; junction bases left unmatched: 8. The CDR3 region is CASSSDRAVWTQYF. The CDR3 bases are TGTGCCAGCAGCTCGGACAGGGCGGTCTGGACCCAGTACTTC. Full variable domain (outside the CDR3, taken from reference TRBV7-2 and TRBJ2-5): GAGVSQSPSNKVTEKGKDVELRCDPISGHTALYWYRQSLGQGLEFLIYFQGNSAPDKSGLPSDRFSAERTGGSVSTLTIQRTQQEDSAVYLCASSSDRAVWTQYFGPGTRLLVL.

This clonotype was observed at least ten times. The CDR3 protein is CASSLEAAGEQFF. DNA for the CDR3: TGTGCCAGCAGCTTAGAAGCGGCGGGAGAACAGTTCTTC. The J gene is TRBJ2-1, the V gene TRBV7-2; 7 nucleotides agree with TRBD2. The germline V gene encodes CDR1 SGHTA and CDR2 FQGNSA. This CDR3 has 13 amino acids. J was trimmed by 13 bases and V by 1 base; bases with no gene match: 7.

The chain is built from TRBV10-1 and TRBJ2-3; TRBD2 aligns across 9 bases. J was trimmed by 15 bases and V by 2 bases; bases with no gene match: 6. CDR1 is WNHNN, CDR2 SYGVQD, per germline (reference sequence). The CDR3 has 12 amino acids. CDR3 residues: CASSEGASGIYF. For the CDR3, the DNA is TGCGCCAGCAGTGAGGGGGCTAGCGGGATTTATTTT.

The J gene is TRBJ2-1, the V gene TRBV20-1, with 12 bases fitting TRBD2. The germline gives CDR1 DFQATT, CDR2 SNEGSKA (reference sequence). The ends lost 7 bases at V and 8 bases at J; junction bases unmatched: 3. The CDR3 has 12 residues. CDR3 region: CSGTSGIDEQFF. CDR3 coding DNA: TGCAGTGGGACTAGCGGGATAGATGAGCAGTTCTTC.

This clonotype has ten or more counts. The gene calls are TRBV3-1 and TRBJ2-1; maybe TRBD2 (6 bases). V lost 1 base, J lost 3 bases, and 10 bases lay in between. Germline loops: CDR1 LGHDT, CDR2 YNNKEL (reference sequence). There are 15 residues in the CDR3. The CDR3 loop is CASSQAAGLYNEQFF. CDR3 bases: TGTGCCAGCAGCCAAGCGGCGGGGCTCTACAATGAGCAGTTCTTC.

This clonotype occurred many times. This sequence joins TRBV27 and TRBJ1-1; 7 bases align to TRBD1. This CDR3 spans 14 amino acids. Germline values: CDR1 MNHEY, CDR2 SMNVEV (reference sequence). With V trimmed by 3 bases and J by 3 bases, 4 bases remained unmatched. The CDR3 reads CASSFGGGHTEAFF. CDR3 DNA: TGTGCCAGCAGTTTCGGAGGGGGCCACACTGAAGCTTTCTTT.

This chain links TRBV5-1 with TRBJ2-7, with 11 bases lining up with TRBD2. Germline CDR1 SGHRS, CDR2 YFSETQ. After removal of 4 bases from V and 5 bases from J, the junction contained 5 bases not matched to a gene. This CDR3 region has 14 residues. In nucleotides, the CDR3 is TGCGCCAGCAGCCTACTACTAGCGGGAGACGAGCAGTACTTC. Protein product: CASSLLLAGDEQYF. The full variable domain, its missing parts supplied by reference TRBV5-1 and TRBJ2-7, is KAGVTQTPRYLIKTRGQQVTLSCSPISGHRSVSWYQQTPGQGLQFLFEYFSETQRNKGNFPGRFSGRQFSNSRSEMNVSTLELGDSALYLCASSLLLAGDEQYFGPGTRLTVT.

V and J are TRBV10-3 and TRBJ1-5; D uncertain. Trimming stripped 4 bases from V and 6 bases from J, with 19 bases between. Germline-derived CDR1 and CDR2 are ENHRY and SYGVKD. The CDR3 runs to 16 residues. CDR3 protein: CAISVSGLKDGQPQHF. CDR3 nucleotide sequence: TGTGCCATCAGTGTGTCGGGCCTCAAGGACGGTCAGCCCCAGCATTTT.

This clonotype has just a few counts. As DNA, the CDR3 is TGTGCCAGCAGTTTACCGGGAGAGTTTCAGCCCCAGCATTTT. Translating it yields CASSLPGEFQPQHF. V is TRBV12-3 or TRBV12-4 and J is TRBJ1-5; unclear D gene. The CDR3 length is 14 residues. Trimming cost V 2 bases and J 6 bases, with 11 bases left between them.

This clonotype came up many times. The chain combines TRBV20-1 with TRBJ2-7; 7 bases map to TRBD1. Trimming cost V 3 bases and J 2 bases; bases outside gene matches: 1. Germline CDR1 reads DFQATT; CDR2 reads SNEGSKA (reference sequence). CDR3 length: 12 residues. CDR3 amino acids: CSARGTAYEQYF. Written as DNA, the CDR3 is TGCAGTGCTAGGGGGACAGCCTACGAGCAGTACTTC.

This clonotype was detected ten times or more. The chain employs TRBV7-2 and TRBJ2-1; D remains ambiguous. The V end lost 4 bases, the J end lost 10 bases, and 11 bases lay between the germline ends. Per germline, CDR1 SGHTA and CDR2 FQGNSA. The CDR3 spans 12 residues. The CDR3 DNA reads as TGTGCCAGCAGCTCATACCTATGGGAGCAGTTCTTC. It codes for CASSSYLWEQFF.

This clonotype showed up many times. The V gene is TRBV20-1, the J gene TRBJ2-5; unclear D gene. Germline loops: CDR1 DFQATT, CDR2 SNEGSKA (reference sequence). The CDR3 has 12 amino acids. With 3 bases removed from V and 2 bases from J, the gap between germline ends came to 7 bases. The CDR3 DNA reads TGCAGTGCTAGGGCACTACAAGAGACCCAGTACTTC. Protein: CSARALQETQYF.

This clonotype was detected a few times. The V gene is TRBV7-8, the J gene TRBJ1-2, with D possibly TRBD1 on 5 matching bases. CDR3 size: 17 residues. Germline V lookup: CDR1 SGHVS, CDR2 FQNEAQ. The ends were cut back, 5 bases at V and 3 bases at J, with 22 bases in the middle. CDR3 region: CASSAGFGAAFDYGYTF. Here the CDR3 DNA reads TGTGCCAGCAGCGCGGGATTTGGGGCTGCATTCGACTATGGCTACACCTTC.

V usage is TRBV4-2 and J usage is TRBJ2-5; the D call may be TRBD1 or TRBD2 (6 bases each). The CDR3 is 18 residues long. CDR1 is LGHNA, CDR2 YNFKEQ, per germline. V lost 1 base and J lost 5, with 23 bases in between. The CDR3 spells CASSQGGGAGALAETQYF. DNA of the CDR3: TGTGCCAGCAGCCAAGGAGGGGGAGCGGGTGCCCTTGCGGAGACCCAGTACTTC.

The sample holds a few counts of this clonotype. This sequence joins TRBV9 and TRBJ2-3; the match to TRBD2 covers 13 bases. The germline V gene encodes CDR1 SGDLS and CDR2 YYNGEE. This CDR3 comprises 15 residues. V was pared by 4 bases and J by 4 bases, with 3 bases of the junction left unmatched. CDR3 protein: CASSWTSGRADTQYF. The DNA of the CDR3 is TGTGCCAGCAGCTGGACTAGCGGGAGAGCAGATACGCAGTATTTT.

This clonotype was seen at least ten times. The chain combines TRBV3-1 with TRBJ2-1; a weak D match, TRBD1 (5 bases). The CDR3 is made up of 12 amino acids. Germline V gene sequence: CDR1 LGHDT, CDR2 YNNKEL (reference sequence). Trimming cost V 7 bases and J 8 bases, with 12 bases left between them. CDR3 region: CASTLLGDEQFF. The CDR3 nucleotides are TGTGCCAGCACCCTCCTAGGGGATGAGCAGTTCTTC.

The sample holds many counts of this clonotype. The V and J genes are TRBV5-1 and TRBJ2-3, with D perhaps TRBD1 (8 bases). CDR3 length: 15 amino acids. CDR1 is SGHRS and CDR2 is YFSETQ in the germline V gene. V was trimmed by 6 bases and J by 1 base, leaving 15 bases between them. CDR3 nucleotide sequence: TGCGCCAGCACCACAGGGGGGGCTGGCACAGATACGCAGTATTTT. This codes for CASTTGGAGTDTQYF.

This clonotype occurred a few times. The genes are TRBV15 and TRBJ2-6; weak D call: TRBD1 (6 bases). Trimming stripped 3 bases from V and 0 bases from J, with 18 bases between. The CDR3 is 19 residues long. From germline, CDR1 is LNHNV and CDR2 YYDKDF (reference sequence). The DNA for the CDR3 is TGTGCCACCAGCAGGGATTTACAGGGCTTTAGCTCTGGGGCCAACGTCCTGACTTTC. Amino acids: CATSRDLQGFSSGANVLTF.

V is TRBV30 and J is TRBJ2-2; no clear D. This CDR3 contains 13 residues. Germline V CDR1 and CDR2: GTSNPN, SVGIG (reference sequence). V was clipped by 3 bases and J by 4 bases, with 9 bases between them. The CDR3 region has the DNA TGTGCCTGGAGGCTCGCAGGCACCGGGGAGCTGTTTTTT. It encodes CAWRLAGTGELFF.

This clonotype was recorded at least ten times. J is TRBJ2-5 and V is TRBV6-5, with 7 bases that match TRBD2. The CDR3 loop spans 16 amino acids. The V and J ends lost 0 bases and 5 bases, in that order; junction bases with no gene match: 9. Per germline, CDR1 MNHEY and CDR2 SVGAGI. CDR3 in amino acids: CASSYSLGLEFETQYF. CDR3 coding DNA: TGTGCCAGCAGTTACTCTTTAGGACTAGAGTTTGAGACCCAGTACTTC.

There are many counts of this clonotype. CDR3 coding DNA: TGTGCCAGCAGCTTAGTCGGGAGTGATACGCAGTATTTT. Protein sequence: CASSLVGSDTQYF. This chain joins TRBV7-2 and TRBJ2-3, with D possibly being TRBD2 (6 bases). The CDR3 is 13 residues long. Germline loops: CDR1 SGHTA, CDR2 FQGNSA. Trimming removed 1 base at V and 6 bases at J, with 8 bases between.

This clonotype appeared many times. The chain recombines TRBV18 with TRBJ2-2, with a tentative D call TRBD2 (5 bases). The V end was cut by 7 bases, the J end by 2 bases, with 11 bases between. The CDR3 loop spans 14 amino acids. Germline V lookup: CDR1 KGHSH, CDR2 LQKENI. The CDR3 protein is CASFEGSNTGELFF. As DNA, the CDR3 is TGTGCCAGCTTCGAGGGCTCAAACACCGGGGAGCTGTTTTTT.

This clonotype appeared many times. This chain connects TRBV5-6 to TRBJ2-1, with 7 bases that match TRBD1. CDR1 SGHDT and CDR2 YYEEEE come from the germline V gene. The ends lost 0 bases at V and 2 bases at J; junction bases unmatched: 8. This CDR3 spans 17 amino acids. The CDR3 here is CASSLVGDRVTYNEQFF. DNA for the CDR3: TGTGCCAGCAGCTTGGTGGGAGACAGGGTCACCTACAATGAGCAGTTCTTC.